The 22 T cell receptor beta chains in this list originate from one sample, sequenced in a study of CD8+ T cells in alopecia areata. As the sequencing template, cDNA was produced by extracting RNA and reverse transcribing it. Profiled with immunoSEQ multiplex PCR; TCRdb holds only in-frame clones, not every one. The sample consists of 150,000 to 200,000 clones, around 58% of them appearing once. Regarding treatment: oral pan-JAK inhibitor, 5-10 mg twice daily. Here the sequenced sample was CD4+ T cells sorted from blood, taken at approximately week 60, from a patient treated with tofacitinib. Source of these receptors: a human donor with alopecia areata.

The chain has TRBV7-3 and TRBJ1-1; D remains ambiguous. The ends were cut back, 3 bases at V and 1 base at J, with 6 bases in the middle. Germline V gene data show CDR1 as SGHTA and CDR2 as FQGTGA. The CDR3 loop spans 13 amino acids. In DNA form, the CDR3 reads TGTGCCAGCAGCTTCGACGGGAACACTGAAGCTTTCTTT. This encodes CASSFDGNTEAFF.

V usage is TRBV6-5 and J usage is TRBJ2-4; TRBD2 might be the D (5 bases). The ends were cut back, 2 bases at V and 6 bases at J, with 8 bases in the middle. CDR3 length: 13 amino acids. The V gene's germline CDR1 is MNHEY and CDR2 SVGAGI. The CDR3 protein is CASSYGRGNIQYF. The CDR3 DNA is TGTGCCAGCAGTTACGGCCGGGGAAACATTCAGTACTTC.

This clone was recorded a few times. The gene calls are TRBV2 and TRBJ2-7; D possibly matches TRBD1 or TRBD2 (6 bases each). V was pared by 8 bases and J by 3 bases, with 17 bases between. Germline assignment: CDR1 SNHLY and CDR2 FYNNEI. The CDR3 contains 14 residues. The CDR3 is CASVIRGGGYEQYF. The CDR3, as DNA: TGTGCCAGCGTAATCAGGGGAGGAGGCTACGAGCAGTACTTC. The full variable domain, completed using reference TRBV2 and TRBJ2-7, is EPEVTQTPSHQVTQMGQEVILRCVPISNHLYFYWYRQILGQKVEFLVSFYNNEISEKSEIFDDQFSVERPDGSNFTLKIRSTKLEDSAMYFCASVIRGGGYEQYFGPGTRLTVT.

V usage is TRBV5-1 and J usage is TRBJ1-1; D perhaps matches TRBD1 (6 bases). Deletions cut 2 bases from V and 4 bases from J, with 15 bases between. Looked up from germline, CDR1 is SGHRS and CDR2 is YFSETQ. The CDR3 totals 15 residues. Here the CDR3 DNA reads TGCGCCAGCAGCTTATCGGACAGTTTGGGCACTGAAGCTTTCTTT. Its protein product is CASSLSDSLGTEAFF.

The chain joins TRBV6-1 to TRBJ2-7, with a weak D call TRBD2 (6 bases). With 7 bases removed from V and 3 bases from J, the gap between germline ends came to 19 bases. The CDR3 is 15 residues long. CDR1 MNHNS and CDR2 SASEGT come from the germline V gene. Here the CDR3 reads CASTEAAGTLYEQYF. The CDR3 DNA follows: TGTGCCAGCACCGAGGCGGCAGGGACTCTCTACGAGCAGTACTTC.

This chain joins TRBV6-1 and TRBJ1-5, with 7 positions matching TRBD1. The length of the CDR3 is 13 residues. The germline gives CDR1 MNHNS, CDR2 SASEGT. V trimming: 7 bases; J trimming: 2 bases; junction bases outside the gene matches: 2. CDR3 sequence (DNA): TGTGCCAGCACCGGGACAGGCAATCAGCCCCAGCATTTT. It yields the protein CASTGTGNQPQHF.

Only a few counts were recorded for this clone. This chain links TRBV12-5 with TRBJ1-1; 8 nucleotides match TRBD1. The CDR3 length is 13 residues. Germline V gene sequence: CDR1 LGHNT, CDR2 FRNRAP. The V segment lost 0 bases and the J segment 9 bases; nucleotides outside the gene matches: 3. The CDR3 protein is CASGLVGTGQAFF. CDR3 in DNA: TGTGCTAGTGGTTTGGTAGGGACAGGACAAGCTTTCTTT.

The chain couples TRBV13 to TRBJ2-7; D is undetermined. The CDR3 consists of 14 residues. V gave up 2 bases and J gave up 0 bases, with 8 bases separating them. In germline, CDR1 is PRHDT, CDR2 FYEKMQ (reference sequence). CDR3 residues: CASSLYTPSYEQYF. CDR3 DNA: TGTGCCAGCAGCTTATACACACCCTCCTACGAGCAGTACTTC.

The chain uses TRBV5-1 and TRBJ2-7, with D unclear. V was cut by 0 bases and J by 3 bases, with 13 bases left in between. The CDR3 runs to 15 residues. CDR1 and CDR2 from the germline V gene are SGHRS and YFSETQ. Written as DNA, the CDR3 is TGCGCCAGCAGCTTGGCCTCGGGCAGAGACTACGAGCAGTACTTC. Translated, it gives CASSLASGRDYEQYF.

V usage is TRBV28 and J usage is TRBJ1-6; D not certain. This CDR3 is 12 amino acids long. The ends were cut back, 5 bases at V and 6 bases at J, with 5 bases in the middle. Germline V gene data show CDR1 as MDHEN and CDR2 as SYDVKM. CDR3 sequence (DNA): TGTGCCAGCAGTCTCCGTAATTCACCCCTCCACTTT. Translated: CASSLRNSPLHF.

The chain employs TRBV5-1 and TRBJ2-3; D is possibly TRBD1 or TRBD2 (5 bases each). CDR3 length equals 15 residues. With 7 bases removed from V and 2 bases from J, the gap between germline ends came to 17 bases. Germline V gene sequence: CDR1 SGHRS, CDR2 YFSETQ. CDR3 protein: CASLRDGAFTDTQYF. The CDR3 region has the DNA TGCGCCAGCCTCCGGGACGGGGCATTCACAGATACGCAGTATTTT.

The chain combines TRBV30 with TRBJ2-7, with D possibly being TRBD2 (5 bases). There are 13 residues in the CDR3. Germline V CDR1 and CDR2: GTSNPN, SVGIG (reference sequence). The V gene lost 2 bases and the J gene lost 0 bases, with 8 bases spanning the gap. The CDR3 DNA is TGTGCCTGGAGTTCAGACTACTCCTACGAGCAGTACTTC. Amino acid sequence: CAWSSDYSYEQYF. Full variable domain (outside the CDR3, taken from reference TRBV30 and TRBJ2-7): SQTIHQWPATLVQPVGSPLSLECTVEGTSNPNLYWYRQAAGRGLQLLFYSVGIGQISSEVPQNLSASRPQDRQFILSSKKLLLSDSGFYLCAWSSDYSYEQYFGPGTRLTVT.

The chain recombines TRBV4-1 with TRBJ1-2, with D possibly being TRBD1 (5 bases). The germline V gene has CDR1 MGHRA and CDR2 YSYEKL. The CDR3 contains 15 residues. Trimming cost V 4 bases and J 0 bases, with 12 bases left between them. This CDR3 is CASSLQAGPNYGYTF. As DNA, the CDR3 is TGCGCCAGCAGCCTCCAGGCAGGGCCTAACTATGGCTACACCTTC.

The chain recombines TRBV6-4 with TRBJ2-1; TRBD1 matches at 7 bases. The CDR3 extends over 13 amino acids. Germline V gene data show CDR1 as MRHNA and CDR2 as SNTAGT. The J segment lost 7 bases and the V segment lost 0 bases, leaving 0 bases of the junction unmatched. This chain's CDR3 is CASSDSTGNEQFF. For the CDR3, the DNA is TGTGCCAGCAGTGACTCGACAGGGAATGAGCAGTTCTTC.

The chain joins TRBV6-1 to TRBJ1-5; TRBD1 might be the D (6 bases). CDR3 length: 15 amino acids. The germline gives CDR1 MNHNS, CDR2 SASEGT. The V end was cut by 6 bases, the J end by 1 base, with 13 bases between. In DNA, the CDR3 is TGTGCCAGCAGAAGGGGGTCACAAAGCAATCAGCCCCAGCATTTT. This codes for CASRRGSQSNQPQHF.

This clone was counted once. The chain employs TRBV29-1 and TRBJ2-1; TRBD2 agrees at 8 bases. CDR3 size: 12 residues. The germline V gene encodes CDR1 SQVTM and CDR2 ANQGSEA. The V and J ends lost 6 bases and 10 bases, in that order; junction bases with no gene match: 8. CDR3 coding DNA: TGCAGCGTGGAGGCTCGGGGGGGCGAGCAGTTCTTC. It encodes CSVEARGGEQFF.

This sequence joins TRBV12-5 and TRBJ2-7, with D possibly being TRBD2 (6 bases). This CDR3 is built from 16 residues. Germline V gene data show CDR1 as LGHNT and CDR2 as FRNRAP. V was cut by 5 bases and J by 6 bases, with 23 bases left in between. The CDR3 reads CASGPRAGPKPSEQYF. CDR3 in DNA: TGTGCTAGTGGTCCTCGGGCGGGGCCAAAGCCAAGCGAGCAGTACTTC.

The CDR3 DNA reads TGCGCCAGCAGCCAGACAGGGGGCTGGGGCACAGATACGCAGTATTTT. Protein sequence: CASSQTGGWGTDTQYF. The chain carries TRBV5-1 and TRBJ2-3, with 10 bases identical to TRBD1. Germline loops: CDR1 SGHRS, CDR2 YFSETQ. Losses at the gene ends were 4 bases for V and 1 base for J; bases not matched to a gene: 6. There are 16 residues in the CDR3.

The chain's CDR3 is CASSYSEGGTEAFF. Written as DNA, the CDR3 is TGTGCCAGCAGTTACTCGGAGGGAGGGACTGAAGCTTTCTTT. The chain is built from TRBV6-6 and TRBJ1-1; D is undetermined. The CDR3 has 14 residues. Germline CDR1 MNHNY, CDR2 SVGAGI (reference sequence). The V end was cut by 0 bases, the J end by 5 bases, with 10 bases between.

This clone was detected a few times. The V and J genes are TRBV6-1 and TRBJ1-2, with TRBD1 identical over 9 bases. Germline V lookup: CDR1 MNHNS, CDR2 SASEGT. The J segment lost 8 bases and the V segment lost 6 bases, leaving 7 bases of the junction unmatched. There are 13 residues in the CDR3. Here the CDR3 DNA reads TGTGCCAGCAGGGGGACAGGGAGGGACGGCTACACCTTC. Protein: CASRGTGRDGYTF.

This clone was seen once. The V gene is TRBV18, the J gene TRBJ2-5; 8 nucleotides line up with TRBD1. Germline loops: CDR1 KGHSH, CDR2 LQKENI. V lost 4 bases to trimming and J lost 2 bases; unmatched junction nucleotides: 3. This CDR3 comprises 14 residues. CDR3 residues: CASSRTGFQETQYF. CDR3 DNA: TGTGCCAGCTCACGGACAGGGTTTCAAGAGACCCAGTACTTC. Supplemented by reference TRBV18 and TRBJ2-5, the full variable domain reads NAGVMQNPRHLVRRRGQEARLRCSPMKGHSHVYWYRQLPEEGLKFMVYLQKENIIDESGMPKERFSAEFPKEGPSILRIQQVVRGDSAAYFCASSRTGFQETQYFGPGTRLLVL.

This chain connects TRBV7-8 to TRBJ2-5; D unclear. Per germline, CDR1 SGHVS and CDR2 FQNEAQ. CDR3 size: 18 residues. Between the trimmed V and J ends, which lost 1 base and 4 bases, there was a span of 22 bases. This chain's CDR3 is CASSLGIRGSRVRETQYF. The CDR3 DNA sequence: TGTGCCAGCAGCTTAGGGATTCGTGGTTCTAGGGTTCGAGAGACCCAGTACTTC.